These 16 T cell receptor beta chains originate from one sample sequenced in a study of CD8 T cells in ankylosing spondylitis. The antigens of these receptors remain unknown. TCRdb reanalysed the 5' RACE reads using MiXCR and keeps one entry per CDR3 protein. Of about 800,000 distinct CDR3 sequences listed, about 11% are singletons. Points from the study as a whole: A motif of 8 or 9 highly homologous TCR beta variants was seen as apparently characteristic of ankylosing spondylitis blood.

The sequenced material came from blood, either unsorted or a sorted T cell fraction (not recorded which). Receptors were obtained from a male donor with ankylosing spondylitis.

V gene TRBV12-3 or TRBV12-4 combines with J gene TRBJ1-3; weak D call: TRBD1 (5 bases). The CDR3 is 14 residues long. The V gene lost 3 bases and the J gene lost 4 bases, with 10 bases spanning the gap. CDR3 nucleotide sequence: TGTGCCAGCAGTTTCAGGGAATTCGGAAACACCATATATTTT. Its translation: CASSFREFGNTIYF.

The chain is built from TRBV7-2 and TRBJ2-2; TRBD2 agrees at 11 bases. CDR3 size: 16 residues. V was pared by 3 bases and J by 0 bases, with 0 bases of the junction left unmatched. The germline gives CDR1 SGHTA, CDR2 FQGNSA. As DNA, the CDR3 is TGTGCCAGCAGCTTGACTAGCGGGGCGAACACCGGGGAGCTGTTTTTT. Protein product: CASSLTSGANTGELFF.

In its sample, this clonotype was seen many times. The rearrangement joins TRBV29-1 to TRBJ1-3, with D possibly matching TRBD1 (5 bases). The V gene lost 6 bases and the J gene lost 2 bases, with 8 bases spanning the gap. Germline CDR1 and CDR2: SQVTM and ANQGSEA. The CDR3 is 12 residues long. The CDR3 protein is CSVQGAGNTIYF. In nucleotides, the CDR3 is TGCAGCGTGCAAGGGGCTGGAAACACCATATATTTT.

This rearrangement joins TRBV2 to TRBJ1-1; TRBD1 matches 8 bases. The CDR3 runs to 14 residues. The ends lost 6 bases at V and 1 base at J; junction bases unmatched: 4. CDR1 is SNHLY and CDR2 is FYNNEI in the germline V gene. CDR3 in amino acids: CASRATGANTEAFF. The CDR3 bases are TGTGCCAGCAGAGCGACAGGGGCGAACACTGAAGCTTTCTTT.

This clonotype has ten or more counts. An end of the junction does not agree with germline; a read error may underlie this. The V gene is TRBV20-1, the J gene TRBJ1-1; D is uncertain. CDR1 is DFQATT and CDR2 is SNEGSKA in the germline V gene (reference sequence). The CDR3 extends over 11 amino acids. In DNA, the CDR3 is TGCAGTGCTCATCGCCGCCTCGAGACTCTCTTT. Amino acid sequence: CSAHRRLETLF.

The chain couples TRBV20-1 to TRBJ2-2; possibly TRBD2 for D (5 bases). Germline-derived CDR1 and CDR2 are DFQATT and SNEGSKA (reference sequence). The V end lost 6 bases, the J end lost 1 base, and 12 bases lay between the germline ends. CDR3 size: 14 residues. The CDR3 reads CSAPVRGNTGELFF. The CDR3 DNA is TGCAGTGCCCCTGTTCGGGGGAACACCGGGGAGCTGTTTTTT.

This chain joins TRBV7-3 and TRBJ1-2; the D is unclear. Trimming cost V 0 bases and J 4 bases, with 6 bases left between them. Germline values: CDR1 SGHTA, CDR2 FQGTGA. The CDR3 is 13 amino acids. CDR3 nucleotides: TGTGCCAGCAGCTTAACCCACTTCTATGGCTACACCTTC. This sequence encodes CASSLTHFYGYTF.

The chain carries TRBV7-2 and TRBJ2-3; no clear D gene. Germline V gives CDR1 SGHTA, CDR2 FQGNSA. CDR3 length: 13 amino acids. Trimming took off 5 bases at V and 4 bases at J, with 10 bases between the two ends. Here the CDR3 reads CASSRENSDTQYF. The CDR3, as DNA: TGTGCCAGCAGCAGGGAAAACTCAGATACGCAGTATTTT.

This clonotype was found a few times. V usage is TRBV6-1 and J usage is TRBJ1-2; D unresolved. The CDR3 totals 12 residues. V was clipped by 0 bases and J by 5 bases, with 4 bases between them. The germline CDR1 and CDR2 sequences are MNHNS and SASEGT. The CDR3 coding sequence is TGTGCCAGCAGTGAAGCGGTATATGGCTACACCTTC. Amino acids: CASSEAVYGYTF.

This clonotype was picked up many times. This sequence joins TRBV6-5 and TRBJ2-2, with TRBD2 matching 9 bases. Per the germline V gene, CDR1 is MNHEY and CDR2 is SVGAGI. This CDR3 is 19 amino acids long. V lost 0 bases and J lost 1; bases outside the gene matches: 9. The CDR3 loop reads CASSYSSGRYLKNTGELFF. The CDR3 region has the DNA TGTGCCAGCAGTTACTCTAGCGGGAGATACCTTAAGAACACCGGGGAGCTGTTTTTT.

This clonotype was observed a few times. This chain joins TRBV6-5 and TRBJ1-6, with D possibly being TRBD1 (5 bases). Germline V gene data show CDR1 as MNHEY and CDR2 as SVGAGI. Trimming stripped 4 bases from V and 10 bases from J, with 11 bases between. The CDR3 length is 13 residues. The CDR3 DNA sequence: TGTGCCAGCAGTTTGGGGCTCGCCTCACCCCTCCACTTT. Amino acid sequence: CASSLGLASPLHF.

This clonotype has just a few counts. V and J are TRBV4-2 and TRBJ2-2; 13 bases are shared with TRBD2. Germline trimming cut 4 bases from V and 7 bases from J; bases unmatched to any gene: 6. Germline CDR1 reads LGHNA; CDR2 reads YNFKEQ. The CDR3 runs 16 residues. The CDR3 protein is CASSRGLAGERGELFF. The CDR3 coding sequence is TGTGCCAGCAGCCGAGGACTAGCGGGAGAGCGCGGGGAGCTGTTTTTT.

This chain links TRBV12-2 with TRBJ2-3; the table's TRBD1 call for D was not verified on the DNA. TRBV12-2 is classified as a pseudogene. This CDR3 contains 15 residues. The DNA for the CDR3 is TGTGCAAGTCGCTTGTGGACAGGGAAACCAGATACGCAGTATTTT. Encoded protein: CASRLWTGKPDTQYF.

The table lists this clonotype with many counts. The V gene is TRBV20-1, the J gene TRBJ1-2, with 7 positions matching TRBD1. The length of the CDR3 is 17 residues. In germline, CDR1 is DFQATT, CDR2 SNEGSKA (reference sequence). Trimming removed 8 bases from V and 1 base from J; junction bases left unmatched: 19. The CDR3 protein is CSTHPPQGGAYNYGYTF. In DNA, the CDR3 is TGCAGTACTCACCCTCCCCAAGGGGGCGCGTATAACTATGGCTACACCTTC.

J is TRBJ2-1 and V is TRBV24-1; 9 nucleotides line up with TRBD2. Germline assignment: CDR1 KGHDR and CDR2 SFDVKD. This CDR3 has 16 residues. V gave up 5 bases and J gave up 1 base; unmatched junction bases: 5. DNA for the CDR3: TGTGCCACCAGTGGTGTAAGCGGGAGGTCCTACAATGAGCAGTTCTTC. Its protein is CATSGVSGRSYNEQFF.

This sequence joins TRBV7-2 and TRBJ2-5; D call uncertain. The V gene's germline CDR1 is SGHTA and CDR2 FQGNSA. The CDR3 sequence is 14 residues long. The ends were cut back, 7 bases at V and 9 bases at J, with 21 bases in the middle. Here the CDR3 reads CASNRVGPMIPQYF. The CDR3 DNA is TGTGCCAGCAATCGAGTGGGCCCGATGATTCCCCAGTACTTC.